This is a list of T cell receptor beta chains from one sample in a study of control samples from healthy donors and cancer patients. Sequencing was performed with immunoSEQ multiplex PCR; in TCRdb, only in-frame clones are kept and a portion is missing. Here the sample spans roughly 14,000 clones, about 72% being singletons. The sample comprised formalin-fixed, paraffin-embedded tissue. Every receptor here comes from a female donor with lung cancer. CDR3s include the opening cysteine and the closing phenylalanine or tryptophan. The order of the fields is J gene, CDR3 length, V gene, D gene, clone size, CDR3 DNA, CDR3 protein. The D gene is left open where the match is weak. Rows give clone size only sometimes, using once, few, many, or a class for an expanded clone.

TRBJ1-4,13,TRBV7-2,.,once,TGTGCCAGCAGCTTCAGTATTAATGAAAAACTGTTTTTT,CASSFSINEKLFF
TRBJ2-7,11,TRBV7-9,.,medium-sized,TGTGCCAGCAGCTTAGGAGCCAACCACCTCTTC,CASSLGANHLF
TRBJ1-2,11,TRBV12-3/TRBV12-4,.,.,TGTGCCACCTACCGGCCAAAGGCCTACACCTTC,CATYRPKAYTF
TRBJ1-2,15,TRBV5-6,.,.,TGTGCCAGCAGCTTGGTTCGGGACCCTAACTATGGCTACACCTTC,CASSLVRDPNYGYTF
TRBJ2-7,15,TRBV7-7,TRBD2,.,TGTGCTAGCAGCCAAAGACTAGCGGGAGAGACCGAGCAGTACTTC,CASSQRLAGETEQYF
TRBJ2-2,20,TRBV11-3,.,.,TGTGCCAGCAGCTTAGGAGAGGTCTTCGGCCCGGCTCAAGGGCCCGGGGAGCTGTTTTTT,CASSLGEVFGPAQGPGELFF
TRBJ2-1,16,TRBV27,TRBD2,.,TGTGCCAGCAGCCCTGATAGCGGGAGGCTTTACAATGAGCAGTTCTTC,CASSPDSGRLYNEQFF
TRBJ2-7,13,TRBV6-2/TRBV6-3,.,.,TGTGCCAGCAGTTACAGGGCCCCCTACGAGCAGTACTTC,CASSYRAPYEQYF
TRBJ2-1,15,TRBV15,.,.,TGTGCCACCAGCAGAGCATCAAGCTCCTACAATGAGCAGTTCTTC,CATSRASSSYNEQFF
TRBJ2-1,14,TRBV27,TRBD2,.,TGTGCCAGCAGTTTAGGGAGGGCCTACAATGAGCAGTTCTTC,CASSLGRAYNEQFF
TRBJ1-2,14,TRBV18,.,.,TGTGCCAGCTCACCGGACGGTCTTAACTATGGCTACACCTTC,CASSPDGLNYGYTF
TRBJ2-5,15,TRBV2,TRBD2,.,TGTGCCAGCAGTGAAGCGGCTAGCGGGCAAGAGACCCAGTACTTC,CASSEAASGQETQYF
TRBJ1-2,12,TRBV27,.,.,TGTGCCAGCAGTTCAGTCGGTTATGGCTACACCTTC,CASSSVGYGYTF
TRBJ2-1,15,TRBV7-8,TRBD1,once,TGTGCCAGCAGCTTAAACAGGGGGCCCAGCAATGAGCAGTTCTTC,CASSLNRGPSNEQFF
TRBJ2-1,14,TRBV11-2,.,.,TGTGCCAGCAGCCTTGAAGGACCTCACAATGAGCAGTTCTTC,CASSLEGPHNEQFF
TRBJ1-6,14,TRBV10-3,TRBD1,.,TGTGCCATCAAGGATTGGGACAGATATTCACCCCTCCACTTT,CAIKDWDRYSPLHF
TRBJ2-5,16,TRBV7-6,.,.,TGTGCCAGCAGCTCCCTCGGACCGTCAGAGGCAGAGACTCAGTACTTC,CASSSLGPSEAETQYF
TRBJ1-1,12,TRBV20-1,.,.,TGCAGTGTTAGTTCCAGGAACACTGAAGCTTTCTTT,CSVSSRNTEAFF
TRBJ2-7,14,TRBV30,TRBD1,.,TGTGCCTGGAGTGGACAGGGGGCGAAATACGAGCAGTACTTC,CAWSGQGAKYEQYF
TRBJ2-3,18,TRBV4-3,TRBD2,.,TGCGCCAGCAGCCAAGACTTCCGGCCTAGCGGGAGAGGAGATACGCAGTATTTT,CASSQDFRPSGRGDTQYF
TRBJ1-3,13,TRBV2,.,.,TGTGCCAGCAAGGGACAATCTGGAAACACCATATATTTT,CASKGQSGNTIYF
TRBJ1-5,15,TRBV2,.,.,TGTGCCAGCAGTGCCCAGGGAAGGCACAATCAGCCCCAGCATTTT,CASSAQGRHNQPQHF
TRBJ1-1,13,TRBV9,.,.,TGTGCCAGCAGCGCTACAGGGAGGCCTGAAGCTTTCTTT,CASSATGRPEAFF